The sequence of this T cell receptor beta chain was determined in a study of shared clonotypes between healthy human individuals. At deep level, the assay was performed. TCRdb's copy holds only in-frame clones and misses some; the assay was immunoSEQ multiplex PCR. The table has about 1.9 million clones, over 85% seen once. As to this clone: The antigen is not known.

Whole-study findings and limits: Generally, naive subsets (rather than memory subsets) showed larger estimated richness. All-four-donor shared clonotypes had higher generation probabilities than non-shared clonotypes did. Between a handful of donors, naive CD4 clonotypes were shared at a level of about 5%.

Naivety among CD8 cells was defined by CD45RO negativity and positive CCR7 selection, thereby excluding terminally differentiated effector memory CD45RA+ cells. The receptor was derived from a young man in good health. Some clones in this sample may be carry-over from other donors' samples. Sequencing was performed on naive CD8+ T cells from PBMCs.

The CDR3 protein is CASSATSVPGTDTQYF. The CDR3 DNA sequence: TGTGCCAGCAGTGCCACTAGCGTCCCTGGCACAGATACGCAGTATTTT. The genes are TRBV6-6 and TRBJ2-3, with TRBD2 identical over 7 bases. The germline CDR1 and CDR2 sequences are MNHNY and SVGAGI (reference sequence). CDR3 size: 16 residues. J gave up 1 base and V 5 bases, and 9 bases lay outside the gene matches.